The next 8 T cell receptor beta chains were all read from a single sample in a study of shared clonotypes between healthy human individuals. Repertoires were generated with immunoSEQ multiplex PCR, while TCRdb's copy carries only in-frame clones and drops some. The sample lists about 2.4 million clones, approximately 94% occurring once. The specimen was naive CD4+ T cells from PBMCs. Subset specified: CD45RA+ positively selected. Receptors originate from a young man in good health. Some clones in this sample may be carry-over from other donors' samples.

V and J are TRBV18 and TRBJ2-2; tentative D call: TRBD1 (5 bases). The germline V and J ends were trimmed by 2 bases and 2 bases, with 9 bases remaining between them. The CDR3 is 15 amino acids. CDR1 is KGHSH and CDR2 is LQKENI in the germline V gene. CDR3 sequence: CASSPVQGNTGELFF. DNA for the CDR3: TGTGCCAGCTCACCAGTTCAGGGTAACACCGGGGAGCTGTTTTTT.

The rearrangement links TRBV28 to TRBJ2-1, with D possibly being TRBD2 (6 bases). V was shortened by 2 bases and J by 0 bases, with 14 bases between the two germline ends. From germline, CDR1 is MDHEN and CDR2 SYDVKM. CDR3 length: 17 amino acids. The CDR3 sequence: CASSLLSSGVSYNEQFF. The CDR3 coding sequence is TGTGCCAGCAGTTTACTTTCTTCGGGAGTCTCCTACAATGAGCAGTTCTTC. Full variable domain (rest looked up from reference TRBV28 and TRBJ2-1): DVKVTQSSRYLVKRTGEKVFLECVQDMDHENMFWYRQDPGLGLRLIYFSYDVKMKEKGDIPEGYSVSREKKERFSLILESASTNQTSMYLCASSLLSSGVSYNEQFFGPGTRLTVL.

The chain couples TRBV9 to TRBJ2-2, with a possible D match to TRBD1 (5 bases). There are 14 residues in the CDR3. Germline V gives CDR1 SGDLS, CDR2 YYNGEE. Trimming took 4 bases from V and 9 from J, leaving 16 bases between them. Here the CDR3 reads CASSPRTNARELFF. The CDR3, as DNA: TGTGCCAGCAGCCCGAGGACAAACGCCAGGGAGCTGTTTTTT.

The chain's CDR3 is CATSGKGEQYF. The CDR3 DNA sequence: TGTGCCACCTCCGGGAAAGGCGAGCAGTACTTC. This sequence joins TRBV6-4 and TRBJ2-7; weak D call: TRBD2 (5 bases). With 10 bases removed from V and 6 bases from J, the gap between germline ends came to 13 bases. The CDR3 sequence is 11 residues long. CDR1 and CDR2 from the germline V gene are MRHNA and SNTAGT.

The CDR3 nucleotides read TGTGCCAGCAGCAGCGGTGGGGAATACGAGCAGTACTTC. Protein product: CASSSGGEYEQYF. This sequence joins TRBV11-2 and TRBJ2-7, with D perhaps TRBD2 (5 bases). V was cut by 5 bases and J by 4 bases, with 12 bases left in between. CDR1 and CDR2 (germline): SGHAT, FQNNGV. There are 13 residues in the CDR3.

The chain uses TRBV2 and TRBJ1-1; 7 positions agree with TRBD1. Per the germline V gene, CDR1 is SNHLY and CDR2 is FYNNEI. The CDR3 totals 14 residues. Trimming removed 3 bases from V and 7 bases from J; junction bases left unmatched: 8. CDR3 coding DNA: TGTGCCAGCAGTGACAGGGGGTCCGTGGGTGAAGCTTTCTTT. Protein: CASSDRGSVGEAFF.

The gene calls are TRBV29-1 and TRBJ2-7, with D perhaps TRBD2 (5 bases). This CDR3 is built from 13 residues. Trimming shortened V by 5 bases and J by 2 bases, and 13 bases separated the two germline ends. CDR1 is SQVTM and CDR2 is ANQGSEA in the germline V gene. CDR3 DNA: TGCAGCGTTAGTCTGGAGGTCACCTACGAGCAGTACTTC. Amino acids: CSVSLEVTYEQYF.

V and J are TRBV19 and TRBJ2-7; 9 bases are shared with TRBD1. The ends lost 6 bases at V and 2 bases at J; junction bases unmatched: 11. CDR3 length equals 16 residues. Germline CDR1 is LNHDA and CDR2 is SQIVND (reference sequence). The CDR3, as DNA: TGTGCCAGTAGCGACGTGGACAGGGGTGACCCCTACGAGCAGTACTTC. This sequence encodes CASSDVDRGDPYEQYF.